This record concerns one T cell receptor beta chain sequence. Its recognized antigen is unknown. Per-base qualities were not stored, and no clone one base away is much larger. The sample is drawn from a study of T cell repertoires in cytomegalovirus infection (dated by TCRdb to between 2018 and 2021). Regarding the study in general: The peptide stimulations were aimed at well-studied HLA-B-restricted epitopes as well as recently identified HLA-C-restricted CMV epitopes, whose presentation resists viral immunomodulation. Donor HLA type was relevant to the analysis, because carriage of CMV infection together with the matching HLA type was indicated by public TCR beta signatures.

Its CDR3 holds 17 amino acids, cysteine through phenylalanine. The only DNA kept is the CDR3, 51 bases in frame from the first base. CDR1 and CDR2, looked up from the germline V gene, are MNHNS and SASEGT. The V end loses 0 bases and the J end loses 0 bases, and a stretch of 9 bases separates them. Instrument on record: Illumina HiSeq 1500. TCRdb reworked the public reads: Q25 trimming with fastp, MiXCR clone assembly, productive beta chains retained. Each CDR3 protein appears once, grouped with its most common genes and DNA. This sample lists hundreds of thousands of distinct CDR3 sequences; under 55% were detected once. In total, the top ten clones hold 43% of the sample. Results and caveats for the whole study, not just this receptor: In both this cohort and an independent cohort of approximately 350 donors, the cumulative frequency of public TCR beta family members distinguished carriers of CMV infection plus the relevant HLA type. The ex vivo response was dominated by HLA-C-restricted CMV-specific TCR beta clonotypes, and the single most frequent clonotype in two of eight donors was supplied by these HLA-C-restricted clonotypes.

According to the study, the label for this sample's treatment or condition signals: in vitro stimulation with specific CMV peptide epitopes to enrich CMV-specific T cells. The receptor comes from a human donor in good health (CMV status not recorded). Some clones in this sample may be carry-over from other donors' samples. Recombination linked TRBV6-1 to TRBJ1-6; a confident D gene designation cannot be given. Specimen: cultured PBMCs, collected from culture after CMV antigen stimulation. The CDR3 reads as follows: CASSEAYRSSYNSPLHF. The base sequence is TGTGCCAGCAGTGAAGCGTATAGGAGCTCCTATAATTCACCCCTCCACTTT.